This TCR beta chain was captured by sequencing in a study of blood T cell repertoires in COVID-19. For the study at large: Sample material is recorded as cDNA or gDNA derived from T cells, B-cell-depleted T cells, or PBMCs.

In the original workflow: Estimation of nucleated cell counts relied on the amplification of reference gene primers. Data came from immunoSEQ multiplex PCR; TCRdb stores just in-frame clones and leaves some out. The D gene and trimming were derived from the DNA, and the V and J assignments and clone size from that table. The table lists under 200,000 clones, approximately 82% of them singletons. Participant age was roughly 18 to 95 years, and participants resided in fewer than 30 US areas. Trimming at V came to 4 bases and at J to 2 bases, leaving 3 bases not matched to a gene. CDR3 length: 14 residues. Per germline, CDR1 SGHRS and CDR2 YFSETQ.

V usage is TRBV5-1 and J usage is TRBJ2-5; 9 bases align to TRBD2. Specimen: PBMCs or T cells enriched from blood (not recorded which). This sequence originates from a woman aged 55-70 years with acute COVID-19. CDR3 coding DNA: TGCGCCAGCAGCAAGACTAGCGGACAAGAGACCCAGTACTTC. Its protein is CASSKTSGQETQYF.